The entry below describes one T cell receptor (beta chain). The germline V gene has CDR1 SGHDN and CDR2 FVKESK. This CDR3 is 13 amino acids long. Trimming cost V 5 bases and J 4 bases, with 8 bases left between them. The data belong to a study of blood T cell repertoires in COVID-19. Study information: The United States, Italy and Spain supplied acute and convalescent COVID-19 samples.

Here immunoSEQ multiplex PCR was the method, and the copy in TCRdb shows in-frame clones only, minus some. The sample includes approximately 80,000 clones, over 65% of them seen just once. The TCR originated in a man over 45 with active or convalescent COVID-19. Source material: peripheral blood. The chain combines TRBV14 with TRBJ2-2; maybe TRBD1 (5 bases). CDR3 sequence: CASSEQGTGELFF. As DNA, the CDR3 is TGTGCCAGCAGCGAGCAGGGCACCGGGGAGCTGTTTTTT. The full variable domain, completed using reference TRBV14 and TRBJ2-2, is EAGVTQFPSHSVIEKGQTVTLRCDPISGHDNLYWYRRVMGKEIKFLLHFVKESKQDESGMPNNRFLAERTGGTYSTLKVQPAELEDSGVYFCASSEQGTGELFFGEGSRLTVL.